This is a list of T cell receptor beta chains from one sample in a study of cytomegalovirus exposure and HLA in healthy donors. Clones were sequenced by immunoSEQ multiplex PCR, and TCRdb holds only the in-frame ones, with some missing. This table has about 110,000 clones, approximately 95% appearing once. The sequencing sample was made of PBMCs. These receptors all come from a woman aged 18-35 years in good health and CMV-seronegative. Both conserved end residues are part of each CDR3. The D gene is left open where the match is weak. Rows may omit the clone size; those that give it use once, few, many or a size class.

TRBV5-6	TRBJ1-1	NA	NA	TGTGCCAGCAGCTCGACGGGGGGGCTTAAGCCTGAAGCTTTCTTT	CASSSTGGLKPEAFF
TRBV6-6	TRBJ1-2	NA	NA	TGTGCCAGCAGTTGGGGCAGTGGCTATGGCTACACCTTC	CASSWGSGYGYTF
TRBV6-7	TRBJ1-5	NA	NA	TGTGCCAGCATAAATCAGCCCCAGCATTTT	CASINQPQHF
TRBV6-6	TRBJ1-2	TRBD1	NA	TGTGCCAGCAGTTACCAGGGGGAGCTAGGTGGCTACACCTTC	CASSYQGELGGYTF
TRBV5-1	TRBJ2-1	TRBD2	once	TGCGCCAGCAGCTTGGGGCGGGGGGGGTACAATGAGCAGTTCTTC	CASSLGRGGYNEQFF
TRBV7-3	TRBJ2-6	TRBD1	once	TGTGCCAGCAGCTTAGGTGGACAGGGGGCCGCTGGGGCCAACGTCCTGACTTTC	CASSLGGQGAAGANVLTF
TRBV6-4	TRBJ2-3	TRBD2	NA	TGTGCCAGCAGTGAGCGGGGGGAGAGCACAGATACGCAGTATTTT	CASSERGESTDTQYF
TRBV4-1	TRBJ2-3	NA	once	TGCGCCAGCAGCCAAGATCAACGGGTCAGCACAGATACGCAGTATTTT	CASSQDQRVSTDTQYF
TRBV5-4	TRBJ1-6	NA	NA	TGTGCCAGCAACCGGATGGACACTTTGAATTCACCCCTCCACTTT	CASNRMDTLNSPLHF
TRBV6-1	TRBJ1-4	TRBD1	NA	TGTGCCAGCAGGACACAGGGGGCCCTTAATGAAAAACTGTTTTTT	CASRTQGALNEKLFF
TRBV2	TRBJ2-7	NA	NA	TGTGCCAGCAGTGGGGCCTCGGTACCCTACGAGCAGTACTTC	CASSGASVPYEQYF
TRBV14	TRBJ1-2	TRBD1	NA	TGTGCCAGCAGCCAAGAAAAGGACTCCGGGACAGGGGGTATCATCAACTATGGCTACACCTTC	CASSQEKDSGTGGIINYGYTF
TRBV4-1	TRBJ2-7	NA	NA	TGCGCCAGCAGCCAAGTACACACAACCGGACTAACCTACGAGCAGTACTTC	CASSQVHTTGLTYEQYF
TRBV4-1	TRBJ2-1	TRBD1	NA	TGCGCCAGCAGCCAAGATCGGACAGGGACTGTCGATGAGCAGTTCTTC	CASSQDRTGTVDEQFF
TRBV21-1	TRBJ2-1	NA	NA	TGTGCCAGCAGCAAAGTGTCTAGCGGGGGGGCGGGTGAGCAGTTCTTC	CASSKVSSGGAGEQFF
TRBV29-1	TRBJ1-5	TRBD1	NA	TGCAGCGTTGGGGACAGGGATCAGCCCCAGCATTTT	CSVGDRDQPQHF
TRBV4-3	TRBJ2-7	NA	NA	TGCGCCAGCAGCCAAGATTTGGGGAGGGTAAGGGACAAATATTTC	CASSQDLGRVRDKYF
TRBV4-1	TRBJ2-1	TRBD2	NA	TGCGCCAGCAGCCAAGTCGCTAGCGGGGTCAATGAGCAGTTCTTC	CASSQVASGVNEQFF
TRBV9	TRBJ2-7	TRBD1	NA	TGTGCCAGCAGCACGTCCTGGGGGCAGGGGGCGGGCGAGCAGTACTTC	CASSTSWGQGAGEQYF
TRBV28	TRBJ1-3	TRBD1	NA	TGTGCCAGCAGTTTATTTCCGACAGGGTCTGGAAACACCATATATTTT	CASSLFPTGSGNTIYF
TRBV7-2	TRBJ1-1	NA	NA	TGTGCCAGCAGCTTAGTTTGGGGGGTCCCAGTCACTGAAGCTTTCTTT	CASSLVWGVPVTEAFF
TRBV6-4	TRBJ2-1	TRBD2	NA	TGTGCCAGCAGTGAAGGACTAGCGGGAGCCAATGAGCAGTTCTTC	CASSEGLAGANEQFF
TRBV19	TRBJ1-3	TRBD1	NA	TGTGCCAGTAGTACCCGACGACAGGGTACTGGAAACACCATATATTTT	CASSTRRQGTGNTIYF
TRBV7-8	TRBJ1-1	TRBD1	once	TGTGCCAGCGTTTACGGGACAGCAAACACTGAAGCTTTCTTT	CASVYGTANTEAFF
TRBV18	TRBJ1-1	NA	NA	TGTGCCAGCTCACCTATTGGAGGGACTGAAGCTTTCTTT	CASSPIGGTEAFF
TRBV7-6	TRBJ1-6	NA	NA	TGTGCCAGCAGCTCACAGGGTGGGTCCTATAATTCACCCCTCCACTTT	CASSSQGGSYNSPLHF
TRBV9	TRBJ1-1	NA	NA	TGTGCCAGCAGCGTAGGTGCGGGAGTAGAAGCTTTCTTT	CASSVGAGVEAFF
TRBV12-5	TRBJ1-5	NA	NA	TGTGCTAGTGGTCAGGGGAATCAGCCCCAGCATTTT	CASGQGNQPQHF
TRBV4-1	TRBJ2-7	TRBD1	NA	TGCGCCAGCAGCCATGGACAGGGGTATAACGAGCAGTACTTC	CASSHGQGYNEQYF
TRBV14	TRBJ2-7	NA	NA	TGTGCCAGCAGCCACCACGTGGGGCCTTGGTGGGAGCAGTACTTC	CASSHHVGPWWEQYF
TRBV7-6	TRBJ1-1	NA	NA	TGTGCCAGCAGCTTATTTCAGGGCTCGAACACTGAAGCTTTCTTT	CASSLFQGSNTEAFF
TRBV19	TRBJ1-5	NA	NA	TGTGCCAGTAGTATGTGGCAGGGGATCAATCAGCCCCAGCATTTT	CASSMWQGINQPQHF
TRBV2	TRBJ2-1	NA	few	TGTGCCAGCAGCGCGACAGAGTACAATGAGCAGTTCTTC	CASSATEYNEQFF
TRBV19	TRBJ1-1	NA	once	TGTGCCAGTAGTATAGTGGGGGGAACTGAAGCTTTCTTT	CASSIVGGTEAFF
TRBV2	TRBJ2-3	NA	NA	TGTGCCAGTTGGATGGTTAGCCGCACAGATACGCAGTATTTT	CASWMVSRTDTQYF
TRBV19	TRBJ2-7	TRBD1	NA	TGTGCCAGTAGCCTCGCCGGGACAGGAGCCTACGAGCAGTACTTC	CASSLAGTGAYEQYF
TRBV19	TRBJ2-2	TRBD1	NA	TGTGCCAGTAGTATAGGCTACAGGGGGAACACCGGGGAGCTGTTTTTT	CASSIGYRGNTGELFF
TRBV15	TRBJ2-2	TRBD1	NA	TGTGCCACCAGCCCGAGACAGGGCACCGGGGAGCTGTTTTTT	CATSPRQGTGELFF
TRBV6-5	TRBJ1-1	NA	NA	TGTGCCAGCAGCCTCCGGGGGACTGAAGCTTTCTTT	CASSLRGTEAFF
TRBV5-1	TRBJ1-3	TRBD1	NA	TGCGCCAGCAGCTTGGGGACAGGGGCTGGAAACACCATATATTTT	CASSLGTGAGNTIYF
TRBV6-1	TRBJ1-3	NA	NA	TGTGCCAGCAGTGATGGAGGTGCGGGAAACACCATATATTTT	CASSDGGAGNTIYF
TRBV19	TRBJ2-7	TRBD1	NA	TGTGCCAGTCGCGGGACAGGGTCTTTCTACGAGCAGTACTTC	CASRGTGSFYEQYF
TRBV29-1	TRBJ2-7	TRBD2	NA	TGCAGCGTAACTAGCGGGGTAGGCTACGAGCAGTACTTC	CSVTSGVGYEQYF
TRBV19	TRBJ2-7	NA	NA	TGTGCCAGTAACCCCACAGGGAATGCTGGGCACGAGCAGTACTTC	CASNPTGNAGHEQYF